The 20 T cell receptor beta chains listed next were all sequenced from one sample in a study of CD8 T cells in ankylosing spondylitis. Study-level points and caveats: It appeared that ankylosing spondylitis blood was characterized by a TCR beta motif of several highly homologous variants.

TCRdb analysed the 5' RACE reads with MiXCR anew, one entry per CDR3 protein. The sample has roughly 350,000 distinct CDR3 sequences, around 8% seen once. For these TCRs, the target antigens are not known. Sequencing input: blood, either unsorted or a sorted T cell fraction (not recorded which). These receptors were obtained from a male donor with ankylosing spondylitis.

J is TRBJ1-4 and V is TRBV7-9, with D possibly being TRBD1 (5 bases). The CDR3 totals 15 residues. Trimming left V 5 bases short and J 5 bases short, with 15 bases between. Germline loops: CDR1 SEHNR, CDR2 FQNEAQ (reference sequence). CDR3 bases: TGTGCCAGCAGCCTGGAGGAGGGACGGAATGAAAAACTGTTTTTT. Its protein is CASSLEEGRNEKLFF.

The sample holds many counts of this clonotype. CDR3 in DNA: TGTGCCAGCAGCTTAGCCGGCGCGAACACCGGGGAGCTGTTTTTT. As protein: CASSLAGANTGELFF. The chain employs TRBV7-2 and TRBJ2-2; D is unclear. The CDR3 has 15 residues. The V end lost 0 bases, the J end lost 0 bases, and 5 bases lay between the germline ends. CDR1 SGHTA and CDR2 FQGNSA come from the germline V gene.

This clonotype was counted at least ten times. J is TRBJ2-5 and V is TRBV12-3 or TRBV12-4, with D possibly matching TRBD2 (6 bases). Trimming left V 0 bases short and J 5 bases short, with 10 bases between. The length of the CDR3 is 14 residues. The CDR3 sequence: CASSLAGGGETQYF. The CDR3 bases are TGTGCCAGCAGTTTAGCGGGAGGTGGGGAGACCCAGTACTTC.

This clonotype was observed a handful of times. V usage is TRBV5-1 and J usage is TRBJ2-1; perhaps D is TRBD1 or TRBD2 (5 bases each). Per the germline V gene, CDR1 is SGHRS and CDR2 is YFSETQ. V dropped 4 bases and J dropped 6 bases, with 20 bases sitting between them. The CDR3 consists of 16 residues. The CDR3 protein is CASSDNRGVRLNEQFF. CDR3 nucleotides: TGCGCCAGCAGCGATAATAGGGGAGTTCGTCTCAATGAGCAGTTCTTC.

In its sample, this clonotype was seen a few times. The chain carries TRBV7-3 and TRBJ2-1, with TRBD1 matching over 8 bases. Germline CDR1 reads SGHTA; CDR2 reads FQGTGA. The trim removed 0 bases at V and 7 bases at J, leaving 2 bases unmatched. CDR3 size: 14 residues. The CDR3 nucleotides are TGTGCCAGCAGCTTAACTAGACAGGGGAATGAGCAGTTCTTC. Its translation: CASSLTRQGNEQFF.

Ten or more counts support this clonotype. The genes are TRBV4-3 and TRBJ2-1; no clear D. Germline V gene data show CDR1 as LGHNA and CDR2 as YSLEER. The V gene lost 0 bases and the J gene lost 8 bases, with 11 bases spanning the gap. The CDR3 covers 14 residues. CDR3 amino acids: CASSQDGGFDEQFF. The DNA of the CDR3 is TGCGCCAGCAGCCAAGATGGTGGATTCGATGAGCAGTTCTTC.

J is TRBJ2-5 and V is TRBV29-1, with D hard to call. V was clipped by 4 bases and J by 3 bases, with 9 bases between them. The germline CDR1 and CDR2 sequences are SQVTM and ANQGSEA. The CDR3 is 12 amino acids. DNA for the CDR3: TGCAGCGTTGGTATGACCAAAGAGACCCAGTACTTC. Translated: CSVGMTKETQYF.

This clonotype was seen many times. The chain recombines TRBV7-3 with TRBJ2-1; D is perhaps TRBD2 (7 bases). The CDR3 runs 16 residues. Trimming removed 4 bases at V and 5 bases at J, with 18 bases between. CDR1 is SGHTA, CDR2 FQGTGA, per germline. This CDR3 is CASSSTGAGVNNEQFF. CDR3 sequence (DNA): TGTGCCAGCAGCTCGACGGGGGCGGGAGTTAACAATGAGCAGTTCTTC. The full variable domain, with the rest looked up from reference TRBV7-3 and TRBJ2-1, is GAGVSQTPSNKVTEKGKYVELRCDPISGHTALYWYRQSLGQGPEFLIYFQGTGAADDSGLPNDRFFAVRPEGSVSTLKIQRTERGDSAVYLCASSSTGAGVNNEQFFGPGTRLTVL.

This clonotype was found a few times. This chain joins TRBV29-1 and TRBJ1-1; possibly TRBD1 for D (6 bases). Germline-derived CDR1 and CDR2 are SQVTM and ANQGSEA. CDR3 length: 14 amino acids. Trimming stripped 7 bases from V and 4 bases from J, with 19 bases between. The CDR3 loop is CSAGGRRDGTEAFF. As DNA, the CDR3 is TGCAGCGCCGGGGGGCGTAGGGACGGCACTGAAGCTTTCTTT.

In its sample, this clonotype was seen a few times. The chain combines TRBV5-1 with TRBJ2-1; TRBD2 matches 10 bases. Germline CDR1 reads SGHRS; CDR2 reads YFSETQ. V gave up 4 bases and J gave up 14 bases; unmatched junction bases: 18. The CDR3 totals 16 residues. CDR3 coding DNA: TGCGCCAGCAGCCCGAAACTAGCGGGGAGTACAGGAGGAGAGTTCTTC. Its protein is CASSPKLAGSTGGEFF.

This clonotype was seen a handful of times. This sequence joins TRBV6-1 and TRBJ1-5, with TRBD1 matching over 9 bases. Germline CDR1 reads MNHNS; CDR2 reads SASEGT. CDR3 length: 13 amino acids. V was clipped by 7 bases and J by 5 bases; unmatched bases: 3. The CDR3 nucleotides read TGTGCCAGCAAACAGGGGGCTCATCAGCCCCAGCATTTT. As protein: CASKQGAHQPQHF.

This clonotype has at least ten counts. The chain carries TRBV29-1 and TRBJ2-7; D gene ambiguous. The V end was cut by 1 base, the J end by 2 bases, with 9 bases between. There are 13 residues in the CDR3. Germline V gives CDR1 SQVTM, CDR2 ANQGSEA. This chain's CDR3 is CSVEGSGPYEQYF. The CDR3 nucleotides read TGCAGCGTTGAAGGGTCAGGCCCCTACGAGCAGTACTTC.

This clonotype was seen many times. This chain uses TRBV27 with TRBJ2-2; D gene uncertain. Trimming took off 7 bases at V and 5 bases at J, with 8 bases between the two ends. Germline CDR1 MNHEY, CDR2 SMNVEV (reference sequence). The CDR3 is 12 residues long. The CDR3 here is CASKRETGELFF. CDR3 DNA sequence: TGTGCCAGCAAGCGAGAAACCGGGGAGCTGTTTTTT.

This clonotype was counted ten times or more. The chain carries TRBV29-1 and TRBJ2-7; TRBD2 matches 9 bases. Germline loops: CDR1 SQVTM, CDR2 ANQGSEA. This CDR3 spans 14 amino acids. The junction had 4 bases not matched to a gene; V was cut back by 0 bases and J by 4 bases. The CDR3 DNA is TGCAGCGTTGAAGAGCGGGAGGGCGGGTACGAGCAGTACTTC. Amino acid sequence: CSVEEREGGYEQYF.

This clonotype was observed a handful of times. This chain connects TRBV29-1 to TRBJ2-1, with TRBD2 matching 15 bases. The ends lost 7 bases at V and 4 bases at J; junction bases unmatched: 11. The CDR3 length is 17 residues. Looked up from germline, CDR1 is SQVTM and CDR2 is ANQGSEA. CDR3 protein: CSAQWGLAGGGYNEQFF. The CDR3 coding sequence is TGCAGCGCCCAGTGGGGACTAGCGGGAGGAGGGTACAATGAGCAGTTCTTC.

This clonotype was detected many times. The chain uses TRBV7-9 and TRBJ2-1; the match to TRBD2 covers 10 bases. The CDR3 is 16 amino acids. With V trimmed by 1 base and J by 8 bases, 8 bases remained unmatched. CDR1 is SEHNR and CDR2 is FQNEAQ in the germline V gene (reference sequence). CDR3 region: CASSLESLAGVDEQFF. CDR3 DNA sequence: TGTGCCAGCAGCTTAGAAAGCCTAGCGGGAGTTGATGAGCAGTTCTTC.

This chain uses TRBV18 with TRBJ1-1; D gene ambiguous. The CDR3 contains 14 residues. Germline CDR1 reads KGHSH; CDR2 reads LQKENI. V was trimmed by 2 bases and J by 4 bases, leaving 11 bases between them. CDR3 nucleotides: TGTGCCAGCTCACCAGGGGTGAAGAGCACTGAAGCTTTCTTT. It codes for CASSPGVKSTEAFF.

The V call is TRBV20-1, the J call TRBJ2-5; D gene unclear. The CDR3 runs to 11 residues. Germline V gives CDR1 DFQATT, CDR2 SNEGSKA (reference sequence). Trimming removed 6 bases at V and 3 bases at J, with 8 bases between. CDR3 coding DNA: TGCAGTGCAAAGTGGGAAGAGACCCAGTACTTC. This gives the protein CSAKWEETQYF.

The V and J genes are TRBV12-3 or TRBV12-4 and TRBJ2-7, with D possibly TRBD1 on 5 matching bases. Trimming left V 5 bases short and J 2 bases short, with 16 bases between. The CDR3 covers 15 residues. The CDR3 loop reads CASSPSPTATYEQYF. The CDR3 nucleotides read TGTGCCAGCAGTCCAAGTCCGACAGCAACCTACGAGCAGTACTTC.

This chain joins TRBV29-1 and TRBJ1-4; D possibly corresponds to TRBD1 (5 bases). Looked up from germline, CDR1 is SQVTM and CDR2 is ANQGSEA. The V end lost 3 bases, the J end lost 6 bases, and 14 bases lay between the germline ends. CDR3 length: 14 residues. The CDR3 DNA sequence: TGCAGCGTTGACCCCGGGGGGTTGGATGAAAAACTGTTTTTT. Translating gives CSVDPGGLDEKLFF.